This T cell receptor beta chain comes out of a study of chemoradiotherapy in HPV16-positive cancers. Repertoires were sampled repeatedly during chemoradiotherapy. Notes on this clone: Its specificity is unknown.

General study points: HPV-responsive T-cell expansion during chemoradiotherapy was linked to improved recurrence-free survival in HPV16-positive patients. Candidate HPV-specific clones and E7-related TCR motifs grew in tumor during treatment. The functional HPV-specific definition rests on just a couple of HPV16-positive patients.

Generated by immunoSEQ multiplex PCR, the TCRdb table keeps only in-frame clones and is missing some. The profile covers 25,000 to 40,000 clones, with about 88% appearing a single time and about 2.1% taken by the ten largest. The sequenced sample was blood, obtained from a patient who underwent chemoradiotherapy. The receptor was isolated from a human donor with HPV-associated anogenital cancer.

CDR3 sequence: CASKDRENQPQHF. The CDR3, as DNA: TGTGCCAGTAAAGACAGGGAAAATCAGCCCCAGCATTTT. The genes are TRBV19 and TRBJ1-5; 7 bases are a match to TRBD1. CDR3 size: 13 residues. Germline assignment: CDR1 LNHDA and CDR2 SQIVND (reference sequence). Germline trimming cut 7 bases from V and 4 bases from J; bases unmatched to any gene: 4.